The next 26 T cell receptor beta chains were all read from a single sample in a study of T cells after yellow fever vaccination. TCRdb re-called the 5' RACE reads through MiXCR, storing one row per CDR3 protein. The profile shows about 330,000 distinct CDR3 sequences, 4.1% of them singletons. The specimen comprised PBMCs, sampled 5 days after the yellow fever booster vaccination. The receptors derive from a man between 18 and 35 years old who received the YFV17D yellow fever vaccine.

This chain uses TRBV7-2 with TRBJ2-3; TRBD2 might be the D (6 bases). Germline CDR1 and CDR2: SGHTA and FQGNSA. The V end was cut by 1 base, the J end by 6 bases, with 11 bases between. The CDR3 runs 14 residues. CDR3 DNA: TGTGCCAGCAGCTTAGATGCGGGGTTCGATACGCAGTATTTT. Amino acids: CASSLDAGFDTQYF.

Only a few counts were recorded for this clonotype. V and J are TRBV4-1 and TRBJ2-6, with no clear D. The CDR3 loop spans 14 amino acids. With 0 bases removed from V and 3 bases from J, the gap between germline ends came to 3 bases. In germline, CDR1 is MGHRA, CDR2 YSYEKL. This CDR3 reads CASSQEGGANVLTF. The CDR3 bases are TGCGCCAGCAGCCAAGAAGGTGGGGCCAACGTCCTGACTTTC.

This clonotype was seen a few times. The rearrangement links TRBV12-5 to TRBJ1-3; D gene unclear. The length of the CDR3 is 16 residues. The ends were cut back, 6 bases at V and 1 base at J, with 16 bases in the middle. CDR1 LGHNT and CDR2 FRNRAP come from the germline V gene. This CDR3 reads CASGYPDGESGNTIYF. CDR3 coding DNA: TGTGCTAGTGGCTACCCCGATGGAGAGTCTGGAAACACCATATATTTT.

The gene calls are TRBV11-2 and TRBJ2-5; 9 positions agree with TRBD1. The CDR3 contains 14 residues. CDR1 SGHAT and CDR2 FQNNGV come from the germline V gene. The ends lost 4 bases at V and 7 bases at J; junction bases unmatched: 7. CDR3 sequence reads: CASSSSTGGATQYF. The CDR3 nucleotides are TGTGCCAGCAGCTCTTCGACAGGGGGTGCGACCCAGTACTTC. Variable domain in full (rest from reference TRBV11-2 and TRBJ2-5): EAGVAQSPRYKIIEKRQSVAFWCNPISGHATLYWYQQILGQGPKLLIQFQNNGVVDDSQLPKDRFSAERLKGVDSTLKIQPAKLEDSAVYLCASSSSTGGATQYFGPGTRLLVL.

The J gene is TRBJ2-7, the V gene TRBV5-1; D is possibly TRBD2 (8 bases). The CDR3 consists of 15 residues. V was shortened by 4 bases and J by 2 bases, with 16 bases between the two germline ends. CDR1 SGHRS and CDR2 YFSETQ come from the germline V gene. In DNA, the CDR3 is TGCGCCAGCAGCCGGGGGGGGACAGATGCCTACGAGCAGTACTTC. It translates to CASSRGGTDAYEQYF.

The chain recombines TRBV7-2 with TRBJ1-5; D not certain. The CDR3 runs to 13 residues. The ends were cut back, 4 bases at V and 6 bases at J, with 10 bases in the middle. Germline lookup yields CDR1 SGHTA and CDR2 FQGNSA. The CDR3 nucleotides read TGTGCCAGCAGCTCAGTCCGGGGTCAGCCCCAGCATTTT. Protein product: CASSSVRGQPQHF.

The V and J genes are TRBV12-3 or TRBV12-4 and TRBJ2-3; 11 nucleotides agree with TRBD1. CDR3 length: 15 amino acids. V was clipped by 3 bases and J by 3 bases; unmatched bases: 2. The CDR3 sequence is CASSFGDRGTDTQYF. The DNA for the CDR3 is TGTGCCAGCAGTTTTGGGGACAGGGGGACAGATACGCAGTATTTT.

This clonotype was recorded at least ten times. The V gene is TRBV29-1, the J gene TRBJ1-5; possible D gene TRBD1, 6 bases. The germline V gene has CDR1 SQVTM and CDR2 ANQGSEA. Deletions cut 6 bases from V and 3 bases from J, with 15 bases between. This CDR3 has 14 amino acids. CDR3 DNA sequence: TGCAGCGTGAGAACGACAGGCAACAATCAGCCCCAGCATTTT. It codes for CSVRTTGNNQPQHF.

This rearrangement joins TRBV27 to TRBJ2-3; the match to TRBD2 covers 9 bases. Germline-derived CDR1 and CDR2 are MNHEY and SMNVEV (reference sequence). After removal of 2 bases from V and 6 bases from J, the junction contained 6 bases not matched to a gene. The CDR3 extends over 15 amino acids. The CDR3 here is CASSLVRGGKDTQYF. The CDR3, as DNA: TGTGCCAGCAGTTTAGTGCGGGGGGGCAAGGATACGCAGTATTTT.

This clonotype has more than one count but fewer than ten. The chain uses TRBV12-3 or TRBV12-4 and TRBJ1-4, with 8 nucleotides matching TRBD1. V gave up 5 bases and J gave up 8 bases; unmatched junction bases: 4. CDR3 size: 13 residues. Here the CDR3 reads CASSGQGREKLFF. Written as DNA, the CDR3 is TGTGCCAGCAGTGGACAGGGCCGGGAAAAACTGTTTTTT.

The chain has TRBV7-2 and TRBJ2-3; D is uncertain. This CDR3 is 12 amino acids long. CDR1 is SGHTA and CDR2 is FQGNSA in the germline V gene. The V gene lost 7 bases and the J gene lost 5 bases, with 10 bases spanning the gap. The CDR3 region has the DNA TGTGCCAGCACCAACAGAGGAGATACGCAGTATTTT. Translation: CASTNRGDTQYF. The whole variable domain, filled in from reference TRBV7-2 and TRBJ2-3, reads GAGVSQSPSNKVTEKGKDVELRCDPISGHTALYWYRQSLGQGLEFLIYFQGNSAPDKSGLPSDRFSAERTGGSVSTLTIQRTQQEDSAVYLCASTNRGDTQYFGPGTRLTVL.

J is TRBJ2-2 and V is TRBV24-1; TRBD1 or TRBD2 may be the D gene (5 bases each). V was cut by 4 bases and J by 7 bases, with 15 bases left in between. CDR1 is KGHDR, CDR2 SFDVKD, per germline. The CDR3 contains 15 residues. CDR3 nucleotides: TGTGCCACCAGTGACTCCGGGACGATAGGCGGGGAGCTGTTTTTT. The encoded protein is CATSDSGTIGGELFF.

This clonotype appeared many times. This chain joins TRBV5-1 and TRBJ2-4, with 7 bases identical to TRBD1. CDR1 is SGHRS and CDR2 is YFSETQ in the germline V gene. The CDR3 length is 19 residues. The V and J ends lost 4 bases and 0 bases, in that order; junction bases with no gene match: 16. The CDR3 DNA reads as TGCGCCAGCAGCCGGACCGGGACAGTCGCCTTGTTAGCCAAAAACATTCAGTACTTC. Its protein product is CASSRTGTVALLAKNIQYF. Based on the CDR3 plus reference TRBV5-1 and TRBJ2-4, the full variable domain is KAGVTQTPRYLIKTRGQQVTLSCSPISGHRSVSWYQQTPGQGLQFLFEYFSETQRNKGNFPGRFSGRQFSNSRSEMNVSTLELGDSALYLCASSRTGTVALLAKNIQYFGAGTRLSVL.

This clonotype was seen more than once but under ten times. The CDR3 loop is CASSFGLSGGDEQFF. The CDR3 coding sequence is TGTGCCAGCAGCTTCGGGTTGTCGGGGGGGGACGAGCAGTTCTTC. The chain employs TRBV11-2 and TRBJ2-1; 8 bases are shared with TRBD2. After removal of 3 bases from V and 10 bases from J, the junction contained 11 bases not matched to a gene. The CDR3 covers 15 residues. Germline-derived CDR1 and CDR2 are SGHAT and FQNNGV.

This clonotype was seen only a few times. V gene TRBV20-1 combines with J gene TRBJ2-7, with D perhaps matching TRBD1 or TRBD2 (7 bases each). There are 14 residues in the CDR3. The germline V gene has CDR1 DFQATT and CDR2 SNEGSKA (reference sequence). Here the CDR3 reads CSAGGLADDYEQYF. The CDR3 DNA reads as TGCAGCGCAGGGGGGCTAGCGGATGACTACGAGCAGTACTTC.

In this sample, this clonotype turned up a few times. The V call is TRBV12-3 or TRBV12-4, the J call TRBJ1-1; the D is unclear. V gave up 3 bases and J gave up 5 bases, with 13 bases separating them. The CDR3 runs 14 residues. CDR3 residues: CASSLTRGRTEAFF. DNA for the CDR3: TGTGCCAGCAGTTTGACTCGGGGTCGAACTGAAGCTTTCTTT.

Ten or more counts support this clonotype. J is TRBJ2-1 and V is TRBV5-1, with 7 positions matching TRBD2. This CDR3 is 15 amino acids long. Germline V gene lookup returns CDR1 SGHRS and CDR2 YFSETQ. V gave up 3 bases and J gave up 9 bases; unmatched junction bases: 12. The CDR3 here is CASSSIGPPGGEQFF. DNA of the CDR3: TGCGCCAGCAGCTCGATAGGACCGCCGGGGGGTGAGCAGTTCTTC. Supplemented by reference TRBV5-1 and TRBJ2-1, the full variable domain reads KAGVTQTPRYLIKTRGQQVTLSCSPISGHRSVSWYQQTPGQGLQFLFEYFSETQRNKGNFPGRFSGRQFSNSRSEMNVSTLELGDSALYLCASSSIGPPGGEQFFGPGTRLTVL.

The rearrangement links TRBV4-1 to TRBJ2-3; D unclear. The V end lost 1 base, the J end lost 2 bases, and 4 bases lay between the germline ends. Germline V lookup: CDR1 MGHRA, CDR2 YSYEKL. The length of the CDR3 is 13 residues. For the CDR3, the DNA is TGCGCCAGCAGCCAAGCGGTCACAGATACGCAGTATTTT. This codes for CASSQAVTDTQYF.

This clonotype was detected many times. V and J are TRBV7-9 and TRBJ2-5, with 15 bases aligning to TRBD2. The CDR3 extends over 20 amino acids. Trimming took 5 bases from V and 2 from J; bases not matched to a gene: 15. Germline values: CDR1 SEHNR, CDR2 FQNEAQ (reference sequence). CDR3 region: CASSPTGTSGGPWGQETQYF. Here the CDR3 DNA reads TGTGCCAGCAGCCCCACCGGGACTAGCGGGGGGCCTTGGGGGCAAGAGACCCAGTACTTC.

This clonotype turned up a few times. The chain uses TRBV2 and TRBJ2-1; weak D call: TRBD1 (6 bases). The CDR3 loop spans 14 amino acids. V was clipped by 8 bases and J by 10 bases, with 21 bases between them. Germline V lookup: CDR1 SNHLY, CDR2 FYNNEI. CDR3 coding DNA: TGTGCCAGCGGGGGCGGCGTTGCTTCAACCGAGCAGTTCTTC. Translated: CASGGGVASTEQFF. The full variable domain, its missing parts supplied by reference TRBV2 and TRBJ2-1, is EPEVTQTPSHQVTQMGQEVILRCVPISNHLYFYWYRQILGQKVEFLVSFYNNEISEKSEIFDDQFSVERPDGSNFTLKIRSTKLEDSAMYFCASGGGVASTEQFFGPGTRLTVL.

This clonotype was counted between two and nine times. V gene TRBV7-9 combines with J gene TRBJ1-4; D gene ambiguous. Per germline, CDR1 SEHNR and CDR2 FQNEAQ (reference sequence). The CDR3 is made up of 16 amino acids. Trimming removed 1 base from V and 3 bases from J, with 12 bases in between. CDR3 DNA sequence: TGTGCCAGCAGCTTAGATGGCAGCGCAGCTAATGAAAAACTGTTTTTT. Protein: CASSLDGSAANEKLFF. The full variable domain, in which reference TRBV7-9 and TRBJ1-4 provide the parts outside the CDR3, is DTGVSQNPRHKITKRGQNVTFRCDPISEHNRLYWYRQTLGQGPEFLTYFQNEAQLEKSRLLSDRFSAERPKGSFSTLEIQRTEQGDSAMYLCASSLDGSAANEKLFFGSGTQLSVL.

This clonotype was seen repeatedly, ten times or more. The V call is TRBV25-1, the J call TRBJ2-5; 8 nucleotides agree with TRBD1. Trimming took 1 base from V and 4 from J; bases not matched to a gene: 5. Germline V lookup: CDR1 MGHDK, CDR2 SYGVNS. This CDR3 region has 15 residues. The CDR3 coding sequence is TGTGCCAGCAGTGAATTGAGACAGGGGAGAGAGACCCAGTACTTC. Residues: CASSELRQGRETQYF.

This clonotype appeared many times. The chain couples TRBV12-3 or TRBV12-4 to TRBJ1-1; tentative D call: TRBD1 (6 bases). The CDR3 has 18 residues. V lost 6 bases and J 0 bases, leaving 23 bases between the germline ends. CDR3 sequence reads: CASSAQGRGVLMNTEAFF. CDR3 in DNA: TGTGCCAGCAGCGCGCAGGGGAGGGGAGTCCTCATGAACACTGAAGCTTTCTTT.

At least ten counts were recorded for this clonotype. The chain links TRBV7-6 to TRBJ2-7, with D unresolved. Between the trimmed V and J ends, which lost 5 bases and 3 bases, there was a span of 11 bases. In germline, CDR1 is SGHVS, CDR2 FNYEAQ. This CDR3 is built from 13 residues. CDR3 bases: TGTGCCAGCAGCCTCTCCGACCGCTACGAGCAGTACGTC. Encoded protein: CASSLSDRYEQYV.

This clonotype was observed a handful of times. V gene TRBV7-3 combines with J gene TRBJ1-1, with 8 bases fitting TRBD1. CDR3 length: 14 amino acids. J lost 5 bases, V lost 5 bases, and 7 bases had no gene match. Germline V lookup: CDR1 SGHTA, CDR2 FQGTGA. This CDR3 reads CASSDQGAGTEAFF. The CDR3 DNA reads as TGTGCCAGCAGCGATCAGGGGGCTGGTACTGAAGCTTTCTTT.

This clonotype has at least ten counts. The chain recombines TRBV15 with TRBJ2-1; 8 bases are a match to TRBD2. The V and J ends lost 0 bases and 8 bases, in that order; junction bases with no gene match: 9. From germline, CDR1 is LNHNV and CDR2 YYDKDF (reference sequence). The CDR3 is 16 amino acids. This CDR3 reads CATSRDRGTRPYEQFF. The CDR3 DNA reads as TGTGCCACCAGCAGAGATCGGGGGACTAGGCCTTATGAGCAGTTCTTC.